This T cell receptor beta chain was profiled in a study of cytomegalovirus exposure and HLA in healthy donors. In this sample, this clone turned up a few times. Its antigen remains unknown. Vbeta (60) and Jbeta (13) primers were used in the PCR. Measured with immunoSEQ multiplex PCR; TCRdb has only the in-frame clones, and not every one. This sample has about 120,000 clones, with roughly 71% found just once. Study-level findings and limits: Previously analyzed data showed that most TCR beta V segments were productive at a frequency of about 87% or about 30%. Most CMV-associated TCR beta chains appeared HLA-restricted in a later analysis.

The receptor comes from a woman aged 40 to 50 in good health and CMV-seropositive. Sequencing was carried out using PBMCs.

CDR3: CASSLVTGGFYTEAFF. The CDR3 DNA reads TGTGCCAGCAGCTTGGTAACAGGGGGGTTTTACACTGAAGCTTTCTTT. The rearrangement links TRBV5-5 to TRBJ1-1; 8 bases map to TRBD1. There are 16 residues in the CDR3. Germline loops: CDR1 SGHKS, CDR2 YYEKEE (reference sequence). J was trimmed by 3 bases and V by 0 bases; bases with no gene match: 7.